The 21 T cell receptor beta chains presented below share a single source sample, sequenced in a study of blood T cell repertoires in COVID-19. Measured with immunoSEQ multiplex PCR; TCRdb has only the in-frame clones, and not every one. This sample has hundreds of thousands of clones; approximately 85% occur once, and the top ten carry roughly 2%. Specimen: PBMCs or T cells enriched from blood (not recorded which). The receptors were sampled from a man aged 25 to 45 who had recovered from COVID-19.

The V gene is TRBV27, the J gene TRBJ2-1, with 8 positions matching TRBD1. The CDR3 contains 15 residues. Germline CDR1 MNHEY, CDR2 SMNVEV (reference sequence). Trimming removed 2 bases from V and 3 bases from J; junction bases left unmatched: 3. The CDR3 nucleotides are TGTGCCAGCAGTTTAAACAGGGGGGTCTACAATGAGCAGTTCTTC. It is translated as CASSLNRGVYNEQFF.

Here the CDR3 DNA reads TGCAGCGTTGATGGGCGAGGGACAGATACGCAGTATTTT. Its protein is CSVDGRGTDTQYF. The rearrangement links TRBV29-1 to TRBJ2-3; D perhaps matches TRBD2 (5 bases). The CDR3 is made up of 13 amino acids. In germline, CDR1 is SQVTM, CDR2 ANQGSEA. V dropped 3 bases and J dropped 3 bases, with 10 bases sitting between them.

The V call is TRBV2, the J call TRBJ2-4, with 7 positions matching TRBD2. V lost 6 bases, J lost 6 bases, and 8 bases stayed unmatched. This CDR3 is 14 amino acids long. CDR1 and CDR2 from the germline V gene are SNHLY and FYNNEI. The CDR3 sequence: CASSKGLVRNIQYF. The DNA for the CDR3 is TGTGCCAGCAGCAAAGGACTAGTCAGAAACATTCAGTACTTC.

This rearrangement joins TRBV19 to TRBJ1-2, with D possibly matching TRBD1 (5 bases). Trimming stripped 3 bases from V and 1 base from J, with 9 bases between. Germline V gene lookup returns CDR1 LNHDA and CDR2 SQIVND (reference sequence). CDR3 length: 14 residues. CDR3 loop: CASSIGGGNYGYTF. CDR3 DNA: TGTGCCAGTAGTATCGGGGGAGGTAACTATGGCTACACCTTC.

J is TRBJ1-1 and V is TRBV30, with a weak D call TRBD1 (6 bases). The CDR3 consists of 16 residues. The germline V and J ends were trimmed by 4 bases and 2 bases, with 20 bases remaining between them. Germline V lookup: CDR1 GTSNPN, CDR2 SVGIG (reference sequence). In nucleotides, the CDR3 is TGTGCCTGGAACCGGGACATTTATGTTGGAAACACTGAAGCTTTCTTT. It yields the protein CAWNRDIYVGNTEAFF.

The chain has TRBV18 and TRBJ1-6; no clear D. Per germline, CDR1 KGHSH and CDR2 LQKENI. This CDR3 has 12 residues. Deletions cut 5 bases from V and 11 bases from J, with 10 bases between. CDR3 in DNA: TGTGCCAGCTCAGACGACATCCCACCCCTCCACTTT. Protein: CASSDDIPPLHF.

The chain recombines TRBV2 with TRBJ2-3; 8 bases fit TRBD1. Trimming cost V 7 bases and J 0 bases; bases outside gene matches: 6. CDR3 size: 15 residues. CDR1 is SNHLY, CDR2 FYNNEI, per germline. CDR3 region: CASTPDRASTDTQYF. The CDR3 nucleotides are TGTGCCAGCACTCCGGACAGGGCCAGCACAGATACGCAGTATTTT.

The chain has TRBV9 and TRBJ2-2; TRBD1 matches at 10 bases. Germline-derived CDR1 and CDR2 are SGDLS and YYNGEE. The CDR3 has 17 residues. The trim removed 3 bases at V and 6 bases at J, leaving 11 bases unmatched. The DNA for the CDR3 is TGTGCCAGCAGCGACGGGACAGGGGTCTCTCTCGCCGGGGAGCTGTTTTTT. As protein: CASSDGTGVSLAGELFF.

Here the CDR3 reads CASSMGQDSYEQYF. In nucleotides, the CDR3 is TGTGCCAGCAGCATGGGACAGGACTCCTACGAGCAGTACTTC. The chain combines TRBV7-6 with TRBJ2-7; 8 bases map to TRBD1. Per germline, CDR1 SGHVS and CDR2 FNYEAQ. CDR3 length: 14 residues. With 5 bases clipped from V and 0 bases from J, the junction kept 3 bases outside the gene matches.

This clone has only one observation. The V and J genes are TRBV29-1 and TRBJ1-2; tentatively, D is TRBD1 (6 bases). The V gene lost 5 bases and the J gene lost 3 bases, with 19 bases spanning the gap. The CDR3 has 15 residues. Germline V lookup: CDR1 SQVTM, CDR2 ANQGSEA. CDR3 sequence (DNA): TGCAGCGTTTACACAGGGATACAGAATGACTATGGCTACACCTTC. It encodes CSVYTGIQNDYGYTF.

V gene TRBV5-4 combines with J gene TRBJ2-1; TRBD1 agrees at 8 bases. This CDR3 has 15 amino acids. Trimming removed 2 bases from V and 6 bases from J; junction bases left unmatched: 7. Germline V lookup: CDR1 SGHNT, CDR2 YYREEE (reference sequence). The CDR3 spells CASSLKDREGNEQFF. The CDR3 DNA sequence: TGTGCCAGCAGCTTAAAGGACAGGGAAGGCAATGAGCAGTTCTTC. The full variable domain, rest sourced from reference TRBV5-4 and TRBJ2-1, is ETGVTQSPTHLIKTRGQQVTLRCSSQSGHNTVSWYQQALGQGPQFIFQYYREEENGRGNFPPRFSGLQFPNYSSELNVNALELDDSALYLCASSLKDREGNEQFFGPGTRLTVL.

This chain uses TRBV4-1 with TRBJ2-7; TRBD2 matches 10 bases. Germline values: CDR1 MGHRA, CDR2 YSYEKL. CDR3 length equals 16 residues. The V and J ends lost 3 bases and 0 bases, in that order; junction bases with no gene match: 5. The CDR3 protein is CASSHNLAGGSYEQYF. Here the CDR3 DNA reads TGCGCCAGCAGCCATAACTTAGCGGGGGGCTCCTACGAGCAGTACTTC.

The V gene is TRBV7-3, the J gene TRBJ1-1; 9 bases match TRBD1. The germline gives CDR1 SGHTA, CDR2 FQGTGA. The CDR3 sequence is 15 residues long. Germline trimming cut 1 base from V and 8 bases from J; bases unmatched to any gene: 8. The DNA of the CDR3 is TGTGCCAGCAGCTTAAGCCGGGACAGGGCATCGGAAGCTTTCTTT. Its protein is CASSLSRDRASEAFF.

The rearrangement uses TRBV15 and TRBJ1-5; D remains ambiguous. There are 15 residues in the CDR3. V dropped 1 base and J dropped 3 bases, with 10 bases sitting between them. Germline CDR1 and CDR2: LNHNV and YYDKDF (reference sequence). CDR3 protein: CATSRVQSYNQPQHF. The CDR3 bases are TGTGCCACCAGCAGAGTACAGAGCTACAATCAGCCCCAGCATTTT.

This clone was found many times. This chain connects TRBV19 to TRBJ1-2, with TRBD1 as a possible D gene (6 bases). Trimming removed 6 bases at V and 4 bases at J, with 15 bases between. The CDR3 totals 14 residues. Germline V gene data show CDR1 as LNHDA and CDR2 as SQIVND (reference sequence). The CDR3 coding sequence is TGTGCCAGTAGGCTAACGACAGGTACCTATGGCTACACCTTC. Protein: CASRLTTGTYGYTF.

The chain couples TRBV7-2 to TRBJ1-5; 7 bases are a match to TRBD1. Germline CDR1 SGHTA, CDR2 FQGNSA. CDR3 length equals 15 residues. The junction had 5 bases not matched to a gene; V was cut back by 1 base and J by 5 bases. In nucleotides, the CDR3 is TGTGCCAGCAGCTTAGGGCAGGGGGGTGATCAGCCCCAGCATTTT. Its protein product is CASSLGQGGDQPQHF.

The chain is built from TRBV12-3 or TRBV12-4 and TRBJ1-6; maybe TRBD1 (6 bases). The CDR3 contains 13 residues. The V gene lost 8 bases and the J gene lost 6 bases, with 11 bases spanning the gap. CDR3 nucleotide sequence: TGTGCCAGCGCCCGGGGGGCTAATTCACCCCTCCACTTT. It translates to CASARGANSPLHF.

This clone occurred a few times. The gene calls are TRBV6-5 and TRBJ1-2; TRBD1 is a possible D gene (5 bases). Trimming stripped 2 bases from V and 4 bases from J, with 17 bases between. The CDR3 runs 16 residues. The V gene's germline CDR1 is MNHEY and CDR2 SVGAGI. The CDR3 sequence: CASSYRATAYGYGYTF. CDR3 nucleotide sequence: TGTGCCAGCAGTTACCGCGCGACAGCTTACGGCTATGGCTACACCTTC.

The chain carries TRBV18 and TRBJ1-1; D remains unclear. V lost 2 bases to trimming and J lost 4 bases, with 8 bases between them. Germline-derived CDR1 and CDR2 are KGHSH and LQKENI. This CDR3 spans 13 amino acids. The CDR3 reads CASSPSSSTEAFF. The CDR3 DNA sequence: TGTGCCAGCTCACCAAGTAGCTCCACTGAAGCTTTCTTT.

This clone was detected once. DNA for the CDR3: TGTGCCAGCAGTATAGACAGGAACTATGGCTACACCTTC. This encodes CASSIDRNYGYTF. The chain employs TRBV27 and TRBJ1-2; D might be TRBD1 (6 bases). V was shortened by 5 bases and J by 2 bases, with 9 bases between the two germline ends. Germline V CDR1 and CDR2: MNHEY, SMNVEV (reference sequence). There are 13 residues in the CDR3.

The genes are TRBV6-5 and TRBJ2-1; possibly TRBD1 for D (5 bases). The CDR3 spans 15 residues. V lost 7 bases, J lost 3 bases, and 16 bases lay in between. CDR1 MNHEY and CDR2 SVGAGI come from the germline V gene. The CDR3 bases are TGTGCCAGCAAAAACCCTCCAGGGATCTACAATGAGCAGTTCTTC. Encoded protein: CASKNPPGIYNEQFF.